These T cell receptor beta chains were read from a single sample in a study of cytomegalovirus exposure and HLA in healthy donors. The data were produced by immunoSEQ multiplex PCR, yet TCRdb's version contains in-frame clones alone and is incomplete. The sample holds about 130,000 clones; 85% are singletons and the top ten take 6.7%. Material for sequencing was PBMCs. The receptors were gathered from a woman in her 30s in good health and CMV-seropositive. The CDR3 runs from the conserved cysteine through the conserved F or W. The D gene is left open where the match is weak.

d_gene	v_gene	j_gene	CDR3aa
.	TRBV5-8	TRBJ1-3	CASTDFSGNTIYF
.	TRBV5-6	TRBJ2-3	CASSGGARTQYF
TRBD1	TRBV16	TRBJ2-3	CASSPVSDRGTDTQYF
.	TRBV7-2	TRBJ2-7	CASSTRQAHEQYF
.	TRBV2	TRBJ2-7	CASSAIYEQYF
.	TRBV30	TRBJ1-1	CAWSVQENTEAFF
TRBD1	TRBV11-2	TRBJ2-3	CASSPRTGGSDTQYF
.	TRBV2	TRBJ1-4	CANRGTMPSTNEKLFF
TRBD2	TRBV5-1	TRBJ2-5	CASSQGTSGRAYQETQYF
.	TRBV28	TRBJ1-1	CASSRLNTEAFF
.	TRBV6-5	TRBJ1-2	CASTQWGVSNYGYTF
.	TRBV19	TRBJ1-2	CASSIQDYGYTF
.	TRBV28	TRBJ2-7	CASSLPRGATYEQYF
.	TRBV2	TRBJ2-7	CASSYRDEQYF
.	TRBV11-2	TRBJ1-1	CASSLWGGVNTEAFF
TRBD1	TRBV30	TRBJ1-2	CAWSGQGKNGYTF
TRBD2	TRBV27	TRBJ2-3	CASSSSLAGDSDTQYF
.	TRBV28	TRBJ1-2	CASWEGNYGYTF
.	TRBV28	TRBJ2-5	CASSFRTFRAQETQYF
.	TRBV7-9	TRBJ1-1	CASSLTFNTEAFF
.	TRBV2	TRBJ1-6	CATAGAGRVDNSPLHF
TRBD1	TRBV9	TRBJ1-6	CASSPRGGTGDSPLHF
TRBD1	TRBV11-2	TRBJ2-4	CASSLVGQGGYIQYF
.	TRBV6-6	TRBJ2-7	CASSLTPSLEFSEQYF
.	TRBV5-1	TRBJ2-1	CASSLAWGGPFNEQFF
TRBD1	TRBV5-1	TRBJ1-2	CASSLLPGTGDQGYTF
.	TRBV5-1	TRBJ2-7	CASSQQDMGTYEQYF
.	TRBV6-6	TRBJ2-7	CASRRQATSYEQYF
TRBD1	TRBV19	TRBJ1-2	CASSSPGQLYGYTF
.	TRBV6-4	TRBJ1-1	CASSDRSGGLTEAFF
.	TRBV7-3	TRBJ2-5	CASSLDRFQETQYF
TRBD2	TRBV13	.	CASSRFRTSGSSEQYF
.	TRBV7-7	TRBJ1-3	CASSSSSGNTIYF
.	TRBV6-6	TRBJ2-7	CASGRGAVYEQYF
TRBD1	TRBV28	TRBJ1-4	CANRDSFSCGEKLFF
TRBD2	TRBV7-2	TRBJ2-3	CASSLVAGGLLDTQYF
TRBD1	TRBV30	TRBJ2-3	CAWSPVYRGLRYF
.	TRBV5-1	TRBJ1-3	CASSLGLTGSSGNTIYF
TRBD2	TRBV27	TRBJ2-2	CASSFSGITGELFF
TRBD2	TRBV9	TRBJ2-3	CASSVASSGSYTQYF
.	TRBV5-6	TRBJ1-1	CASSSRGEAFF
TRBD2	TRBV18	TRBJ2-7	CASSPGLAGVGGEQYF
TRBD1	TRBV5-1	TRBJ2-2	CASSRDRGNTGELFF
.	TRBV5-1	TRBJ2-2	CASSLVAGTNTGELFF
TRBD1	TRBV6-6	TRBJ2-3	CASTDSTGINTQYF
.	TRBV11-3	TRBJ2-2	CASSLGVASGGELFF
.	TRBV20-1	TRBJ1-1	CSARRTEAFF
.	TRBV2	TRBJ2-1	CASSGASNTYNEQFF
.	TRBV7-3	TRBJ2-1	CASSLMGSSYNEQFF
TRBD2	TRBV28	TRBJ2-7	CASSLTPTSDEQYF
.	TRBV11-2	TRBJ2-3	CASSWTPENSDTQYF